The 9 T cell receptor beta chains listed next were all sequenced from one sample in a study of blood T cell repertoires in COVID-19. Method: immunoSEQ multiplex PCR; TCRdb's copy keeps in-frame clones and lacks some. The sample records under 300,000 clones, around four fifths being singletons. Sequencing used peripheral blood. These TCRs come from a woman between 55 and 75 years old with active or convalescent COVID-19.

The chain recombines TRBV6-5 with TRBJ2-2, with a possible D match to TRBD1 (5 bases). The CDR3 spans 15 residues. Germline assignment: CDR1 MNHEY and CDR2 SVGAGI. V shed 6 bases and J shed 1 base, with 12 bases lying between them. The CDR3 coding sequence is TGTGCCAGCAGGTATAACAGGTTGAACACCGGGGAGCTGTTTTTT. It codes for CASRYNRLNTGELFF.

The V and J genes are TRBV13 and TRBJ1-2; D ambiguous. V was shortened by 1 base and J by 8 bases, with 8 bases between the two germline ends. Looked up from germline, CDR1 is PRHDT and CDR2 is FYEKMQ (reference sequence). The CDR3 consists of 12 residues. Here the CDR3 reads CASSLERAGYTF. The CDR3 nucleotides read TGTGCCAGCAGCTTAGAGAGGGCAGGCTACACCTTC.

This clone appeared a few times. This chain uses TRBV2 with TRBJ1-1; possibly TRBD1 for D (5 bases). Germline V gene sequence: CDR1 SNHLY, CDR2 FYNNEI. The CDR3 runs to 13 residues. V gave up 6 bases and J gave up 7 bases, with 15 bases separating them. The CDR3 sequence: CASRQGETYEAFF. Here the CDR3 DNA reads TGTGCCAGCAGGCAGGGCGAGACGTATGAAGCTTTCTTT. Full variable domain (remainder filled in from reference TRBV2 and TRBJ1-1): EPEVTQTPSHQVTQMGQEVILRCVPISNHLYFYWYRQILGQKVEFLVSFYNNEISEKSEIFDDQFSVERPDGSNFTLKIRSTKLEDSAMYFCASRQGETYEAFFGQGTRLTVV.

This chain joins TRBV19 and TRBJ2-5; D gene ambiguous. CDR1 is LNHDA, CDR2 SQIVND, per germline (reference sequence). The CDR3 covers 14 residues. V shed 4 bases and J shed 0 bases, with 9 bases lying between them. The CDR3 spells CASSTQANQETQYF. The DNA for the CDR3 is TGTGCCAGTAGTACGCAGGCGAACCAAGAGACCCAGTACTTC.

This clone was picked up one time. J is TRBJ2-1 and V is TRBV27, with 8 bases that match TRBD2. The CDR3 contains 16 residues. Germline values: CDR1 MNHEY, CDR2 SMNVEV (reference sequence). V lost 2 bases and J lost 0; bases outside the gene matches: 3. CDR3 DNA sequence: TGTGCCAGCAGTTTACCGGGAGGGCGCTCCTACAATGAGCAGTTCTTC. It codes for CASSLPGGRSYNEQFF.

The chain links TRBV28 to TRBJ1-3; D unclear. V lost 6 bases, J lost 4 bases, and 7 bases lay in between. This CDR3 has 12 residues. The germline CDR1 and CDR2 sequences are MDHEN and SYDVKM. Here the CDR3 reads CASSPQGNTIYF. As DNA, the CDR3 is TGTGCCAGCAGCCCACAAGGAAACACCATATATTTT. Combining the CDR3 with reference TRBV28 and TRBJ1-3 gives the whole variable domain DVKVTQSSRYLVKRTGEKVFLECVQDMDHENMFWYRQDPGLGLRLIYFSYDVKMKEKGDIPEGYSVSREKKERFSLILESASTNQTSMYLCASSPQGNTIYFGEGSWLTVV.

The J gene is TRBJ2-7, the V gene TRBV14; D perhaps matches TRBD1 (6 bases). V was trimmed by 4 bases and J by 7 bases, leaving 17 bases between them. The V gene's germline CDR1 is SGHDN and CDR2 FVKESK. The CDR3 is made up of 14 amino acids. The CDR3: CASSPRARTAEQYV. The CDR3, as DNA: TGTGCCAGCAGCCCCCGGGCGAGGACAGCGGAGCAGTACGTC.

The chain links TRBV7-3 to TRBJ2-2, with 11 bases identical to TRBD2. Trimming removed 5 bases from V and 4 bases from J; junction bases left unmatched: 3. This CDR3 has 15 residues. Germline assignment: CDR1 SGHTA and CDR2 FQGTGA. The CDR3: CASSQTSGVTGELFF. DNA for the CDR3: TGTGCCAGCAGCCAGACTAGCGGGGTCACCGGGGAGCTGTTTTTT.

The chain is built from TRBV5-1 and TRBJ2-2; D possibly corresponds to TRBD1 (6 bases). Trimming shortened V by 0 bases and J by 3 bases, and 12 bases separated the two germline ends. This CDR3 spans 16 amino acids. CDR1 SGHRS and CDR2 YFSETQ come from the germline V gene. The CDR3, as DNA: TGCGCCAGCAGCTTGGCCGCAGGGGTAGACACCGGGGAGCTGTTTTTT. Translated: CASSLAAGVDTGELFF.